These T cell receptor beta chains were read from a single sample in a study of cytomegalovirus exposure and HLA in healthy donors. Produced via immunoSEQ multiplex PCR; TCRdb's table is partial and in-frame only. Among about 120,000 clones listed, around 84% were seen once. The sample comprised PBMCs. The receptors stem from a woman aged 40 to 50 in good health and CMV-seronegative. Each CDR3 is given with its conserved first and last residue. Fields, in order: J gene, D gene, V gene, clone size, CDR3 protein, CDR3 DNA. A D gene is named only where the DNA matches it firmly. The size entry is marked missing in some rows and otherwise reads once, few, many or a size class.

TRBJ2-5	TRBD1	TRBV5-6	NA	CASSSVEGAKPQYF	TGTGCCAGCAGCTCCGTCGAGGGGGCGAAGCCCCAGTACTTC
TRBJ2-1	TRBD2	TRBV7-2	once	CASSGRTSFEQFF	TGTGCCAGCAGCGGGAGGACTAGTTTTGAGCAGTTCTTC
TRBJ2-5	NA	TRBV5-4	NA	CASSLAGNLQETQYF	TGTGCCAGCAGCTTGGCCGGGAACCTCCAAGAGACCCAGTACTTC
TRBJ2-6	NA	TRBV4-1	NA	CASSLDLSGANGLTF	TGCGCCAGCAGCCTGGATTTGTCTGGGGCCAACGGCCTGACTTTC
TRBJ2-1	TRBD2	TRBV7-3	NA	CASSGGGGNEQFF	TGTGCCAGCAGCGGCGGGGGTGGAAATGAGCAGTTCTTC
TRBJ2-1	NA	TRBV9	NA	CASSAGSSYNEQFF	TGTGCCAGCAGCGCGGGTAGCTCCTACAATGAGCAGTTCTTC
TRBJ1-5	TRBD1	TRBV28	NA	CASSLHRGQGNQPQHF	TGTGCCAGCAGTCTCCACAGGGGGCAGGGCAATCAGCCCCAGCATTTT
TRBJ2-4	TRBD1	TRBV7-6	NA	CASRSRGHENIQYF	TGTGCCAGCAGGTCGAGGGGGCACGAAAACATTCAGTACTTC
TRBJ2-5	NA	TRBV7-9	NA	CASSPDGVGTQYF	TGTGCCAGCAGCCCCGACGGGGTTGGGACCCAGTACTTC
TRBJ1-4	NA	TRBV6-6	NA	CASLDRYKATNEKLFF	TGTGCCAGCTTGGACAGATATAAAGCAACTAATGAAAAACTGTTTTTT
TRBJ1-1	NA	TRBV29-1	NA	CSVGGAVMNTEAFF	TGCAGCGTGGGGGGGGCAGTCATGAACACTGAAGCTTTCTTT
TRBJ2-1	TRBD2	TRBV18	NA	CASSPPGLAGGAQFF	TGTGCCAGCTCACCACCGGGACTAGCGGGAGGTGCGCAGTTCTTC
TRBJ2-7	NA	TRBV7-9	NA	CASSSYTGHSYEQYF	TGTGCCAGCAGCTCTTATACTGGACACTCCTACGAGCAGTACTTC
TRBJ2-7	NA	TRBV5-1	NA	CASSATGVDYGYEQYF	TGCGCCAGCAGCGCGACGGGGGTAGATTATGGATACGAGCAGTACTTC
TRBJ1-1	NA	TRBV7-9	NA	CASSWVDSEAFF	TGTGCCAGCAGCTGGGTCGACTCTGAAGCTTTCTTT
TRBJ2-7	NA	TRBV14	NA	CASSRRGRGARQYF	TGTGCCAGCAGCCGCCGGGGCAGGGGGGCGAGGCAGTACTTC
TRBJ2-6	NA	TRBV14	NA	CASSQGWPPGANGLTF	TGTGCCAGCAGCCAAGGCTGGCCCCCTGGGGCCAACGGCCTGACTTTC
TRBJ2-7	NA	TRBV18	NA	CASSPDSSSYEQYF	TGTGCCAGCTCACCGGACAGCTCCTCCTACGAGCAGTACTTC
TRBJ2-1	TRBD2	TRBV7-2	NA	CASSLTSGRRSYNEQFF	TGTGCCAGCAGCTTAACTAGCGGGAGGAGGTCCTACAATGAGCAGTTCTTC
TRBJ2-6	NA	TRBV2	NA	CASTPFGANGLTF	TGTGCCAGCACCCCATTTGGGGCCAACGGCCTGACTTTC
TRBJ2-6	TRBD2	TRBV18	NA	CASSLGLAGTGANVLTF	TGTGCCAGCTCACTCGGACTAGCGGGAACTGGGGCCAACGTCCTGACTTTC
TRBJ1-1	NA	TRBV28	NA	CASSLFPGSDTEAFF	TGTGCCAGCAGTTTATTTCCGGGGAGCGACACTGAAGCTTTCTTT
TRBJ2-6	TRBD1	TRBV5-1	NA	CGSQTGGSGANGLTF	TGCGGCTCACAGACAGGGGGCTCTGGGGCCAACGGCCTGACTTTC
TRBJ2-4	TRBD1	TRBV28	NA	CASSSPSTGRNIQYF	TGTGCCAGCAGTTCTCCTTCGACAGGGCGAAACATTCAGTACTTC
TRBJ1-5	TRBD1	TRBV19	few	CASSIGQGPWPQHF	TGTGCCAGTAGTATCGGACAGGGCCCGTGGCCCCAGCATTTT
TRBJ2-5	NA	TRBV5-1	NA	CASNQGTSQETQYF	TGCGCCAGCAACCAGGGTACTTCTCAAGAGACCCAGTACTTC
TRBJ2-6	NA	TRBV28	NA	CASSTGTGANVLTF	TGTGCCAGCAGTACAGGGACTGGGGCCAACGTCCTGACTTTC
TRBJ1-3	NA	TRBV11-2	NA	CASSSRRQPSGNTIYF	TGTGCCAGCAGCTCACGCCGACAGCCCTCTGGAAACACCATATATTTT
TRBJ2-7	NA	TRBV7-2	NA	CASSADRYPSYEQYF	TGTGCCAGCAGCGCCGACAGGTACCCCTCCTACGAGCAGTACTTC
TRBJ2-1	NA	TRBV5-4	NA	CASSLTGGSSYNEQFF	TGTGCCAGCAGCCTTACCGGGGGTTCCTCCTACAATGAGCAGTTCTTC
TRBJ2-2	TRBD2	TRBV7-9	NA	CSSSSLRTSGRGELFF	TGTTCCAGCAGCTCTTTAAGGACTAGCGGAAGGGGGGAGCTGTTTTTT
TRBJ2-3	NA	TRBV2	NA	CASSGMVEPTDTQYF	TGTGCCAGCAGTGGCATGGTAGAACCCACAGATACGCAGTATTTT
TRBJ1-3	NA	TRBV6-1	NA	CASSGWHGNTIYF	TGTGCCAGCAGTGGGTGGCATGGAAACACCATATATTTT
TRBJ2-5	TRBD2	TRBV7-9	NA	CASSPLAGTSYQETQYF	TGTGCCAGCAGCCCCTTAGCGGGTACCAGCTATCAAGAGACCCAGTACTTC
TRBJ1-4	NA	TRBV7-2	NA	CASSPLPNEKLFF	TGTGCCAGCAGCCCCCTACCTAATGAAAAACTGTTTTTT
TRBJ2-3	NA	TRBV7-9	NA	CASSLGARADTQYF	TGTGCCAGCAGCTTAGGGGCGAGGGCAGATACGCAGTATTTT
TRBJ2-2	NA	TRBV7-3	NA	CASSLGDTGELFF	TGTGCCAGCAGCTTAGGAGACACCGGGGAGCTGTTTTTT
TRBJ2-7	NA	TRBV10-3	NA	CAISEHLGGEQYF	TGTGCCATCAGTGAGCATCTCGGGGGCGAGCAGTACTTC
TRBJ1-2	TRBD1	TRBV27	NA	CASSLDRGNYGYTF	TGTGCCAGCAGTTTGGACAGGGGAAACTATGGCTACACCTTC